A selection of T cell receptor beta chains follows, all from one sample in a study of shared clonotypes between healthy human individuals. TCRdb keeps only in-frame clones here, not all; method: immunoSEQ multiplex PCR. Here the sample spans roughly 1.4 million clones, just under 99% being singletons. Sequenced sample: naive CD4+ T cells sorted from blood. All receptors come from a man aged 30-40 years in good health. CDR3s include the opening cysteine and the closing phenylalanine or tryptophan. The order of the fields is clone size, V gene, D gene, J gene, CDR3 length, CDR3 DNA, CDR3 protein. D genes are given only for firm matches. Size is omitted from some rows. Given values are once, few, many or a class for expanded clones.

clone_size: .; v_call: TRBV7-9; d_call: .; j_call: TRBJ2-3; cdr3_length: 11; cdr3_nt: TGTGCCGGGGGACCCCCAGATACGCAGTATTTT; cdr3_aa: CAGGPPDTQYF
clone_size: .; v_call: TRBV18; d_call: .; j_call: TRBJ1-5; cdr3_length: 13; cdr3_nt: TGTGCCAGCTCACCACCTCCGGGTCAGCCCCAGCATTTT; cdr3_aa: CASSPPPGQPQHF
clone_size: .; v_call: TRBV9; d_call: .; j_call: TRBJ2-1; cdr3_length: 14; cdr3_nt: TGTGCCAGCAGCGCAAGGCCCTCCTACAATGAGCAGTTCTTC; cdr3_aa: CASSARPSYNEQFF
clone_size: .; v_call: TRBV7-2; d_call: .; j_call: TRBJ1-1; cdr3_length: 14; cdr3_nt: TGTGCCAGCAGCTTACTTCAGGGGAACACTGAAGCTTTCTTT; cdr3_aa: CASSLLQGNTEAFF
clone_size: .; v_call: TRBV19; d_call: .; j_call: TRBJ2-5; cdr3_length: 14; cdr3_nt: TGTGCCAGTAGTATAGACCCCGGAAAGAAGACCCAGTACTTC; cdr3_aa: CASSIDPGKKTQYF
clone_size: .; v_call: TRBV7-8; d_call: TRBD2; j_call: TRBJ2-1; cdr3_length: 14; cdr3_nt: TGTGCCAGCAGGGTAGCGGGTGGGTTCGGTGAGCAGTTCTTC; cdr3_aa: CASRVAGGFGEQFF
clone_size: once; v_call: TRBV27; d_call: .; j_call: TRBJ1-5; cdr3_length: 15; cdr3_nt: TGTGCCAGCAGTTTCCAGGCACTTGGAGGGCAGCCCCAGCATTTT; cdr3_aa: CASSFQALGGQPQHF
clone_size: .; v_call: TRBV9; d_call: TRBD1; j_call: TRBJ1-2; cdr3_length: 15; cdr3_nt: TGTGCCAGCAGCGTAGTGGAGACAGGGGTCTATGGCTACACCTTC; cdr3_aa: CASSVVETGVYGYTF
clone_size: .; v_call: TRBV2; d_call: .; j_call: TRBJ1-1; cdr3_length: 13; cdr3_nt: TGTGCCGCCCAAAACACCGTACGGGACGAAGCTTTCTTT; cdr3_aa: CAAQNTVRDEAFF
clone_size: once; v_call: TRBV7-2; d_call: .; j_call: TRBJ2-5; cdr3_length: 17; cdr3_nt: TGTGCCAGCGCGGGTGGGGCGTCTTGGGAGTACCAAGAGACCCAGTACTTC; cdr3_aa: CASAGGASWEYQETQYF
clone_size: once; v_call: TRBV28; d_call: TRBD2; j_call: TRBJ2-5; cdr3_length: 15; cdr3_nt: TGTGCCAGCAGCCTACTAGCGGGAGGTGCAGAGACCCAGTACTTC; cdr3_aa: CASSLLAGGAETQYF
clone_size: .; v_call: TRBV11-2; d_call: TRBD1; j_call: TRBJ1-3; cdr3_length: 14; cdr3_nt: TGTGCCAGCAGCTGGGGACAGCCAGGAAACACCATATATTTT; cdr3_aa: CASSWGQPGNTIYF
clone_size: .; v_call: TRBV15; d_call: TRBD2; j_call: TRBJ2-1; cdr3_length: 16; cdr3_nt: TGTGCCACCAGCATGACTAGCGGGAGCTCCTACAATGAGCAGTTCTTC; cdr3_aa: CATSMTSGSSYNEQFF
clone_size: .; v_call: TRBV5-6; d_call: TRBD1; j_call: TRBJ1-2; cdr3_length: 15; cdr3_nt: TGTGCCAGCAGCCCCCCCGGTATAGGGGGCCGTGGCTACACCTTC; cdr3_aa: CASSPPGIGGRGYTF
clone_size: .; v_call: TRBV7-2; d_call: TRBD1; j_call: TRBJ1-5; cdr3_length: 15; cdr3_nt: TGTGCCAGCAGCTTAGTCCAGGGGGCGGGGCAGCCCCAGCATTTT; cdr3_aa: CASSLVQGAGQPQHF
clone_size: .; v_call: TRBV11-2; d_call: TRBD1; j_call: TRBJ2-7; cdr3_length: 14; cdr3_nt: TGTGCCAGCAGCTTCGGACAGGGATCCTACGAGCAGTACTTC; cdr3_aa: CASSFGQGSYEQYF
clone_size: .; v_call: TRBV9; d_call: TRBD1; j_call: TRBJ1-1; cdr3_length: 13; cdr3_nt: TGTGCCAGCGGACAGGGGGCTTACACTGAAGCTTTCTTT; cdr3_aa: CASGQGAYTEAFF
clone_size: .; v_call: TRBV18; d_call: .; j_call: TRBJ2-2; cdr3_length: 17; cdr3_nt: TGTGCCAGCTCACCACCGAGTAGATCCAAGAACACCGGGGAGCTGTTTTTT; cdr3_aa: CASSPPSRSKNTGELFF
clone_size: .; v_call: TRBV5-4; d_call: TRBD1; j_call: TRBJ2-3; cdr3_length: 15; cdr3_nt: TGTGCCAGCAGCTTCCGGACAGGGGCGGGAGATACGCAGTATTTT; cdr3_aa: CASSFRTGAGDTQYF
clone_size: .; v_call: TRBV10-3; d_call: TRBD2; j_call: TRBJ2-2; cdr3_length: 14; cdr3_nt: TGTGCCATCAGACCCGGGACTAGCTCCGGGGAGCTGTTTTTT; cdr3_aa: CAIRPGTSSGELFF
clone_size: .; v_call: TRBV5-8; d_call: .; j_call: TRBJ2-1; cdr3_length: 13; cdr3_nt: TGTGCCAGCAGTTTCGGGTCTTACAATGAGCAGTTCTTC; cdr3_aa: CASSFGSYNEQFF
clone_size: once; v_call: TRBV18; d_call: .; j_call: TRBJ2-3; cdr3_length: 17; cdr3_nt: TGTGCCAGCTCACCTCTACCACAGGCGAGGGGCTCAGATACGCAGTATTTT; cdr3_aa: CASSPLPQARGSDTQYF
clone_size: .; v_call: TRBV2; d_call: .; j_call: TRBJ2-5; cdr3_length: 12; cdr3_nt: TGTGCCAGCAGTGTACAGCAAGAGACCCAGTACTTC; cdr3_aa: CASSVQQETQYF
clone_size: .; v_call: TRBV28; d_call: TRBD1; j_call: TRBJ2-7; cdr3_length: 13; cdr3_nt: TGTGCCAGCGGGGGACAGGGACCCTACGAGCAGTACTTC; cdr3_aa: CASGGQGPYEQYF